These T cell receptor beta chains were read from a single sample in a study of blood T cell repertoires in COVID-19. Data came from immunoSEQ multiplex PCR; TCRdb stores just in-frame clones and leaves some out. The data contain some 100,000 clones, around three quarters of them seen just once; the ten biggest clones take up around 4.7%. The sequenced material came from peripheral blood. These receptors were obtained from a human donor in a cohort sampled during active or convalescent COVID-19. Each CDR3 is given with its conserved first and last residue.

v_call: TRBV6-6; cdr3_aa: CASRKEGAVQPQHF
v_call: TRBV18; cdr3_aa: CASSPRVANEKLFF
v_call: TRBV27; cdr3_aa: CASIPLGRGNEQFF
v_call: TRBV7-6; cdr3_aa: CASSSGPSGNTIYF
v_call: TRBV11-2; cdr3_aa: CASSLTSGSYNEQFF
v_call: TRBV6-2/TRBV6-3; cdr3_aa: CASSYPGKETQYF
v_call: TRBV2; cdr3_aa: CASSDARAGISF
v_call: TRBV28; cdr3_aa: CASRRGAGGYTF
v_call: TRBV7-2; cdr3_aa: CASSPGQEHYNEQFF
v_call: TRBV11-2; cdr3_aa: CASSSLTDTQYF
v_call: TRBV11-2; cdr3_aa: CASSSEGQVDTGELFF
v_call: TRBV19; cdr3_aa: CASSITSGFYEQYF
v_call: TRBV18; cdr3_aa: CASSPPSTYRDTEAFF
v_call: TRBV7-2; cdr3_aa: CASSFPGSYNSPLHF
v_call: TRBV27; cdr3_aa: CASSFWGGDEQFF
v_call: TRBV6-4; cdr3_aa: CASSDRVGASYNEQFF
v_call: TRBV9; cdr3_aa: CASSPGLAAYEQYF
v_call: TRBV18; cdr3_aa: CASSRTPDRGDSPLHF
v_call: TRBV7-2; cdr3_aa: CASSLKRQGLSNYGYTF
v_call: TRBV4-1; cdr3_aa: CASSQWTGGATGANVLTF
v_call: TRBV19; cdr3_aa: CASSVQRQRSNQPQHF
v_call: TRBV5-5; cdr3_aa: CASSLGGPGTEAFF
v_call: TRBV2; cdr3_aa: CASRLQGGFQETQYF
v_call: TRBV28; cdr3_aa: CASSLRGSGANVLTF
v_call: TRBV3-1/TRBV3-2; cdr3_aa: CASSHFRDYSYEQYF
v_call: TRBV3-1/TRBV3-2; cdr3_aa: CASSQDDGWQRERSSYEQYF
v_call: TRBV27; cdr3_aa: CASRRTQLSYEQYF
v_call: TRBV24-1; cdr3_aa: CATSDFQGNQPQHF